The clone carrying this TCR beta chain was counted between two and nine times. Its specificity is unknown. These data belong to a study of CD8 T cells in ankylosing spondylitis. General study findings and limits: In peripheral blood, disease-linked CD8+ clones occurred at relatively low frequencies.

Library preparation for TCR beta used quantitative 5'-RACE with molecular barcodes. MiXCR, run by TCRdb on the 5' RACE reads, gives a single entry per CDR3 protein. The sample shows 250,000 to 350,000 distinct CDR3 sequences, about 19% of them seen only once. With 0 bases removed from V and 7 bases from J, the gap between germline ends came to 6 bases. The CDR3 is 13 amino acids. Per the germline V gene, CDR1 is MNHEY and CDR2 is SVGAGI. This rearrangement joins TRBV6-5 to TRBJ2-2; D call uncertain. The specimen was blood, either unsorted or a sorted T cell fraction (not recorded which). The clonotype was recovered from a male donor with ankylosing spondylitis or in good health (not recorded which). CDR3 coding DNA: TGTGCCAGCAGTTACTCGACTGGCGGGGAGCTGTTTTTT. Translated, it gives CASSYSTGGELFF.